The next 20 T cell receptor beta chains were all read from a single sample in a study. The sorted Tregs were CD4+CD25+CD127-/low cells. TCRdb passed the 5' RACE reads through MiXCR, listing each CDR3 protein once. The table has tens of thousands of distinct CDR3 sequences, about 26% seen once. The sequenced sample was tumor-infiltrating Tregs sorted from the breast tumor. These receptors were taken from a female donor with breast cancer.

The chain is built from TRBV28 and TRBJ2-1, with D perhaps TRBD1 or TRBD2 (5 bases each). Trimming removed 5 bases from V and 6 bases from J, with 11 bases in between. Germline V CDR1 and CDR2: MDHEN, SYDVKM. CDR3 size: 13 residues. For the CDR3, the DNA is TGTGCCAGCAGTGCCGGGACGATCAATGAGCAGTTCTTC. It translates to CASSAGTINEQFF.

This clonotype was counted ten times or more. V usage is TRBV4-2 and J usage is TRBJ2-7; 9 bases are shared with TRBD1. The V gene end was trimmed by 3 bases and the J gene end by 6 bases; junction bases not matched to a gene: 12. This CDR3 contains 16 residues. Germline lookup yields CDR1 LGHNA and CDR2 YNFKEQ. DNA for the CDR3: TGTGCCAGCAGCCACGGTGAGGGACAGGGTGTAGGCGAGCAGTACTTC. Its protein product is CASSHGEGQGVGEQYF.

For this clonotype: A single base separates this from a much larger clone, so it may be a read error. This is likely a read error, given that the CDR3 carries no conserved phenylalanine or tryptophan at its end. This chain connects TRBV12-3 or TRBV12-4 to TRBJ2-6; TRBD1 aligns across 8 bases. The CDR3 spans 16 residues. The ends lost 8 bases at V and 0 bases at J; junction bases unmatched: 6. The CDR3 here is CASVNTGGSGANVLTL. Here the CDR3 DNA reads TGTGCCAGCGTCAACACAGGGGGCTCTGGGGCCAACGTCCTGACTCTC.

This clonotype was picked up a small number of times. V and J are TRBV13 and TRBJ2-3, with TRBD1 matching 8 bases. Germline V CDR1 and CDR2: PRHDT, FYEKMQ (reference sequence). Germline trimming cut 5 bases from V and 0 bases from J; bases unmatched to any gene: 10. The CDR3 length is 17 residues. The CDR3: CASSRGDRRPSTDTQYF. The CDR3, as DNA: TGTGCCAGCAGCCGAGGGGACAGGCGACCTAGCACAGATACGCAGTATTTT.

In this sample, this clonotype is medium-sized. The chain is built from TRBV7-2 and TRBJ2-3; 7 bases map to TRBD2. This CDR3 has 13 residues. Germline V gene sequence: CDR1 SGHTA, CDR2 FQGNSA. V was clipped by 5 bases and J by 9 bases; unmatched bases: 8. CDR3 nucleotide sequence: TGTGCCAGCAGCCCCGCGGAGGGAGGGACGCAGTATTTT. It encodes CASSPAEGGTQYF. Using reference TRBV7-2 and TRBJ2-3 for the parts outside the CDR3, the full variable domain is GAGVSQSPSNKVTEKGKDVELRCDPISGHTALYWYRQSLGQGLEFLIYFQGNSAPDKSGLPSDRFSAERTGGSVSTLTIQRTQQEDSAVYLCASSPAEGGTQYFGPGTRLTVL.

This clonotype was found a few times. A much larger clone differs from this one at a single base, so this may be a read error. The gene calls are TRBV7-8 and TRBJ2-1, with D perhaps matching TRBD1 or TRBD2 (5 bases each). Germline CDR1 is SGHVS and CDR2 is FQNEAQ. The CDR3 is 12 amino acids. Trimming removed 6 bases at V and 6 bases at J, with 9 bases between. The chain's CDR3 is CASRLDSNEQFF. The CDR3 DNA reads TGTGCCAGCAGACTAGACAGCAATGAGCAGTTCTTC. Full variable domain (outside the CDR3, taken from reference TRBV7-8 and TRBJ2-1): GAGVSQSPRYKVAKRGQDVALRCDPISGHVSLFWYQQALGQGPEFLTYFQNEAQLDKSGLPSDRFFAERPEGSVSTLKIQRTQQEDSAVYLCASRLDSNEQFFGPGTRLTVL.

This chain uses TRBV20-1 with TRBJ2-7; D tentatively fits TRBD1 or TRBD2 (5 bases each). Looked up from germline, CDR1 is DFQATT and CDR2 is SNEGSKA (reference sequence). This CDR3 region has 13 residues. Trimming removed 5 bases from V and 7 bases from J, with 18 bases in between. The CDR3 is CSAAGTVAREQYF. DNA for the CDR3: TGCAGTGCTGCCGGGACCGTCGCGCGGGAGCAGTACTTC.

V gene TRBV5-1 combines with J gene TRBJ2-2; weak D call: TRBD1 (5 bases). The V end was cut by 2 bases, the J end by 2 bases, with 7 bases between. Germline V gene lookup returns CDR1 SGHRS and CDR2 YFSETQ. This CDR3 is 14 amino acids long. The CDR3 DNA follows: TGCGCCAGCAGCTTTCAGGGCAACACCGGGGAGCTGTTTTTT. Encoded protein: CASSFQGNTGELFF.

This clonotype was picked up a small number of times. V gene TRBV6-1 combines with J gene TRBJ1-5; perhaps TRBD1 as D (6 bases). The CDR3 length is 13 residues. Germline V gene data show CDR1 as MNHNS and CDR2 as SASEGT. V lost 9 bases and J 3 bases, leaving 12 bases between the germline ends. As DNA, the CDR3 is TGTGCCAGTTTACAGGGTTACAATCAGCCCCAGCATTTT. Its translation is CASLQGYNQPQHF.

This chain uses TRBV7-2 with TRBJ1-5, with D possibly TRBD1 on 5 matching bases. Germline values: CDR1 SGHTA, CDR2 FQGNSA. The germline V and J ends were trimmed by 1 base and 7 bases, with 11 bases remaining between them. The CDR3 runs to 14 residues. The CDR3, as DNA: TGTGCCAGCAGCTTAGGCAGGGAGGTACAGCCCCAGCATTTT. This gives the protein CASSLGREVQPQHF.

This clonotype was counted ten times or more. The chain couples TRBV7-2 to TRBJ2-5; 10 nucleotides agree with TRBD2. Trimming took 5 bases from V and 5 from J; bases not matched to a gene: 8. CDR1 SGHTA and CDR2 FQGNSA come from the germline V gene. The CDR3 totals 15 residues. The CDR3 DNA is TGTACCAGCAGCCCTAGAATAGCGGGAGGCGAGACCCAGTACTTC. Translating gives CTSSPRIAGGETQYF.

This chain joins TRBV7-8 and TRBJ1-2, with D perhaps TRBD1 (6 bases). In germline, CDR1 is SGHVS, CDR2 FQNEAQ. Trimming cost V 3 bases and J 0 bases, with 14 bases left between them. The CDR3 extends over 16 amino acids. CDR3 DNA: TGTGCCAGCAGCTTCAAGGACAGATCTTCTAACTATGGCTACACCTTC. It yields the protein CASSFKDRSSNYGYTF.

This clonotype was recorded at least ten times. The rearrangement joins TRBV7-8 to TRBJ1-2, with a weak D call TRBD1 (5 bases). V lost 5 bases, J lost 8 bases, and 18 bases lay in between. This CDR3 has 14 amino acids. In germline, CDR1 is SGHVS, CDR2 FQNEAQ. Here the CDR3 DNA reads TGTGCCAGCAGCCGGGGACCTGACGGCCAAGGCTACACCTTC. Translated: CASSRGPDGQGYTF.

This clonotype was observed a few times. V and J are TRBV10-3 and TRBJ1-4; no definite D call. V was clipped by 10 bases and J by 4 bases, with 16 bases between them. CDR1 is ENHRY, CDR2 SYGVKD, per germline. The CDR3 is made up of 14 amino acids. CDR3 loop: CATQVTVGNEKLFF. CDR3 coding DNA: TGTGCCACCCAGGTTACGGTGGGTAATGAAAAACTGTTTTTT.

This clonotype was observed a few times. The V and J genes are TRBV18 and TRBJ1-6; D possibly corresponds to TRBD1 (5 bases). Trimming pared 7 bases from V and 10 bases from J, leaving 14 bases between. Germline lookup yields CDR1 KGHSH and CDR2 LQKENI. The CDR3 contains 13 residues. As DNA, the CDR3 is TGTGCCAGCTGGCCGCTTGGGGGATCACCCCTCCACTTT. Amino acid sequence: CASWPLGGSPLHF.

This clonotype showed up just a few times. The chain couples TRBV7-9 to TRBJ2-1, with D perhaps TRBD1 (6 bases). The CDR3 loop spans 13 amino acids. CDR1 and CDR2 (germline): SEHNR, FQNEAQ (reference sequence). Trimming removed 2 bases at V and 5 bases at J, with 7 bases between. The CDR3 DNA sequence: TGTGCCAGCAGCTTAAACAGGGACAATGAGCAGTTCTTC. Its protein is CASSLNRDNEQFF.

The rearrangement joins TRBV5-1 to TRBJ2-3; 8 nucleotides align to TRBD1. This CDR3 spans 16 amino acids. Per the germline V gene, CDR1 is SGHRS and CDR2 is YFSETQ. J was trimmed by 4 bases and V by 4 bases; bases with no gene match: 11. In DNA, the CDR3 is TGCGCCAGCAGCCCAACCGGACAGGGCGGCGCAGATACGCAGTATTTT. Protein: CASSPTGQGGADTQYF. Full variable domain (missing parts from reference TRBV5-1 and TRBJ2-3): KAGVTQTPRYLIKTRGQQVTLSCSPISGHRSVSWYQQTPGQGLQFLFEYFSETQRNKGNFPGRFSGRQFSNSRSEMNVSTLELGDSALYLCASSPTGQGGADTQYFGPGTRLTVL.

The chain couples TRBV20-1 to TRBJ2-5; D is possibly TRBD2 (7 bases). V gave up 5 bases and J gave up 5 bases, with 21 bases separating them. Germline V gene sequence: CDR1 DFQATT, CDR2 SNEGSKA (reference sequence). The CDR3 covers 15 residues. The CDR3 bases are TGCAGTGCTCCCCCTGTGGGGGGGCGTAGGGAGACCCAGTACTTC. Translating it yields CSAPPVGGRRETQYF.

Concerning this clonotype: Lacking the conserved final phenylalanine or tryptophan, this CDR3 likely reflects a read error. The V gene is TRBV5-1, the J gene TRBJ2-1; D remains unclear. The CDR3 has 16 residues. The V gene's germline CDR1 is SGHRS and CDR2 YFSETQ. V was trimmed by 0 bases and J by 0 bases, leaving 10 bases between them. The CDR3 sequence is CASSLEGRSSYNEQFL. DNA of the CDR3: TGCGCCAGCAGCTTGGAGGGCAGGAGCTCCTACAATGAGCAGTTCCTC.

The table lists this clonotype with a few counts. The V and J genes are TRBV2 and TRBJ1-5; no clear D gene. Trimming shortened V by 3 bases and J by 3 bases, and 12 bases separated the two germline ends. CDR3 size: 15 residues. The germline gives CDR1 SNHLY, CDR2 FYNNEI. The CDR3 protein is CASSDEPGFNQPQHF. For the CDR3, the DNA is TGTGCCAGCAGTGATGAGCCCGGATTCAATCAGCCCCAGCATTTT.